Listed below are T cell receptor beta chains from one sample, sequenced in a study of glioma-infiltrating T cells. TCRdb recomputed calls from the multiplex PCR reads with MiXCR, one row per CDR3 protein. The table includes approximately 93,000 distinct CDR3 sequences, 35% to 50% detected once. Material for sequencing was glioma tissue, nonneoplastic brain tissue, or PBMCs (not recorded which). Receptor source: a human donor with low-grade glioma or glioblastoma, undergoing nonglioma brain surgery, or in good health (not recorded which). CDR3s include the opening cysteine and the closing phenylalanine or tryptophan. The order of the fields is J gene, D gene, V gene, clone size, CDR3 DNA, CDR3 protein. The D gene is left open where the match is weak. Where a row states a size, it is once, few, many or the class of an expanded clone; other rows omit it.

>TRBJ2-3|TRBD2|TRBV20-1|many
TGCAGTGCTAGAGCGACTAGCGGAGGCACAGATACGCAGTATTTT
CSARATSGGTDTQYF
>TRBJ2-1|TRBD2|TRBV10-3|many
TGTGCCATCAGTGATCCGGCTAGCGGACCCTACAATGAGCAGTTCTTC
CAISDPASGPYNEQFF
>TRBJ2-7|TRBD1|TRBV18|many
TGTGCCAGCTCACCTCAGACAGGGGGGTCGAACGAGCAGTACTTC
CASSPQTGGSNEQYF
>TRBJ2-7|NA|TRBV19|many
TGTGCCAGTAGTAAAAGCGGCACCTCCTACGAGCAGTACTTC
CASSKSGTSYEQYF
>TRBJ2-6|NA|TRBV24-1|many
TGTGCCACCAGTGAACAGGGAGCAGGGGCCAACGTCCTGACTTTC
CATSEQGAGANVLTF
>TRBJ2-1|NA|TRBV6-6|many
TGTGCCAGCAGTTACTATAAAGCCGGTGAGCAGTTCTTC
CASSYYKAGEQFF
>TRBJ1-4|NA|TRBV30|few
TGTGCCTGGTCGGGAGGCAGTGAAAAACTGTTTTTT
CAWSGGSEKLFF
>TRBJ2-7|NA|TRBV6-1|NA
TGTGCCAGCAGTGAAGTAAGAAATGAGAAGTACTTC
CASSEVRNEKYF
>TRBJ1-3|NA|TRBV3-1|many
TGTGCCAGCAGCCCCGACGACACCATATATTTT
CASSPDDTIYF
>TRBJ2-5|TRBD2|TRBV5-1|NA
TGCGCCAGCAGACTGAGGGGAACTAGCGGACTCCGAGAGACCCAGTACTTC
CASRLRGTSGLRETQYF
>TRBJ2-1|TRBD1|TRBV3-1|many
TGTGCCAGCAGCCATGGACAGGGAAGAAGCCTCTTC
CASSHGQGRSLF
>TRBJ1-1|NA|TRBV3-1|many
TGTGCCAGCAGCCCAATATACGGTTCCACTGAAGCTTTCTTT
CASSPIYGSTEAFF
>TRBJ2-1|TRBD2|TRBV18|many
TGTGCCAGCTCACCACCGGGACTATTCAACAATGAGCAGTTCTTC
CASSPPGLFNNEQFF
>TRBJ1-2|NA|TRBV4-1|many
TGCGCCAGCAGCCCCCTTCTTTCGACAGGAGCTAATGGCTACACCTTC
CASSPLLSTGANGYTF
>TRBJ1-6|NA|TRBV7-2|NA
TGTGCCAGCAGCTTGCACAGGGCGGGGAATTCACCCCTCTACTTT
CASSLHRAGNSPLYF
>TRBJ2-3|NA|TRBV19|many
TGTGCCAGTTCATCCGGTGACTACTCTAGCACAGATACGCAGTATTTT
CASSSGDYSSTDTQYF
>TRBJ2-1|TRBD2|TRBV7-6|many
TGTGCCAGCAGCCGGACTAGCGGGATCTATGAGCAGTTCTTC
CASSRTSGIYEQFF
>TRBJ2-1|NA|TRBV6-1|NA
TGTGCCAGCACCGCTTACGGGGGACCATTCTTC
CASTAYGGPFF
>TRBJ2-7|NA|TRBV3-1|many
TGTGCCAGCAGTCTGGACCCGGGGAAGGGTCGCGAGCAGTACTTC
CASSLDPGKGREQYF
>TRBJ2-1|TRBD2|TRBV6-2/TRBV6-3|NA
TGTGCCAGCAGTTACCCGCGCGGGGGGGCCACAGATGAGCAGTTCTTC
CASSYPRGGATDEQFF
>TRBJ2-2|NA|TRBV6-1|many
TGTGCCATCCAATTCCGGGGGTTAATCGCCGGGGAGCTGTTTTTT
CAIQFRGLIAGELFF
>TRBJ1-1|NA|TRBV27|many
TGTGCCGCACCGGACGGCCCCCGAGGTACTGAAGCTTTCTTT
CAAPDGPRGTEAFF
>TRBJ2-7|NA|TRBV6-6|NA
TGTGCCAGCAGAGTCCGGGACCACCTCTACGAGCAGTACTTC
CASRVRDHLYEQYF
>TRBJ2-3|TRBD1|TRBV5-5|many
TGTGCCAGCAGCTTAACCCAGAACAGGGGAAGGATAGATACGCAGTATTTT
CASSLTQNRGRIDTQYF
>TRBJ1-3|NA|TRBV29-1|few
TGCAGCTTTGCTGGTTTGTCAGCGTACCACTCTGGAAACACCATATATTTT
CSFAGLSAYHSGNTIYF
>TRBJ2-1|TRBD2|TRBV7-9|NA
TGTGCCAGCAGCTTAGGAGCGGGGGGCCTAGACGAGCAGTTCTTC
CASSLGAGGLDEQFF
>TRBJ2-3|TRBD2|TRBV15|many
TGTGCCACCAGGAGCGGGATTGGGACAGATACGCAGTATTTT
CATRSGIGTDTQYF
>TRBJ1-1|NA|TRBV28|medium-sized
TGTGCCAGCAGTTCACCTGGTGGGGGTGAAGCTTTCTTT
CASSSPGGGEAFF
>TRBJ2-2|NA|TRBV5-1|many
TGCGCCAGCAGCTTGGAGGGCCCGAACACCGGGGAGCTGTTTTTT
CASSLEGPNTGELFF
>TRBJ1-2|NA|TRBV27|many
TGTGCCAGCAGTTTAAGGGGGGGCGGGGGCTATGGCTACACCTTC
CASSLRGGGGYGYTF
>TRBJ2-1|NA|TRBV20-1|NA
TGCAGTGACCCTCCGGGGCCAACTTCCAATGAGCAGTTCTTC
CSDPPGPTSNEQFF
>TRBJ2-3|NA|TRBV4-1|many
TGCGCCAGCAGCCAAGAGGCGGCCTATCCAGATACGCAGTATTTT
CASSQEAAYPDTQYF
>TRBJ2-1|TRBD2|TRBV5-1|many
TGCGCCAGCAGCACCCTCGGGACTAGCGGGAGCAATGAGCAGTTCTTC
CASSTLGTSGSNEQFF
>TRBJ2-7|NA|TRBV6-2/TRBV6-3|NA
TGTGCCAGCAGTTACACGAGCAGGGTGAAGACCTGCGAGCAGTACTTC
CASSYTSRVKTCEQYF
>TRBJ1-1|NA|TRBV20-1|many
TGCAGTGCTAGAGATCCTATTTGGACTGAAGCTTTCTTT
CSARDPIWTEAFF
>TRBJ2-6|NA|TRBV2|few
TGTGCCAGCAAGAGGGGAGACTCTGGGGCCAACGTCCTGACTTTC
CASKRGDSGANVLTF
>TRBJ2-3|NA|TRBV28|many
TGTGCCAGCACTTCACCACAGGGTATTCGTACGCAGTATTTT
CASTSPQGIRTQYF
>TRBJ2-3|NA|TRBV19|many
TGTGCCAGTAGTATGAGAGATACGCAGTATTTT
CASSMRDTQYF
>TRBJ1-4|NA|TRBV28|many
TGTGCCAGCAGACCGAATTCGGGTCATGAAAAACTGTTTTTT
CASRPNSGHEKLFF
>TRBJ2-3|NA|TRBV28|many
TGTGCCAGCAGTTTGCCTAGCGAGCTCACAGATACGCAGTATTTT
CASSLPSELTDTQYF
>TRBJ2-7|NA|TRBV6-2/TRBV6-3|NA
TGCGCCAGCAGTATACGGAGCTACGAGCAGTACTTC
CASSIRSYEQYF
>TRBJ2-5|NA|TRBV4-1|NA
TGTGCCAGCAGCTTAATTTCCGTTAGCAAAATTGGGAAAGAGACCCAGTACTTC
CASSLISVSKIGKETQYF
>TRBJ1-2|TRBD1|TRBV7-9|many
TGTGCCAGCAGCCCCAGGGGGCGCAGCTACACCTTC
CASSPRGRSYTF
>TRBJ2-1|TRBD2|TRBV20-1|many
TGCAGTGCTAGACGACTAGCGGGGGGGATATACAATGAGCAGTTCTTC
CSARRLAGGIYNEQFF
>TRBJ2-5|NA|TRBV5-6|many
TGTGCCAGCAGCTTGGAGACAGAGTACCAAGAGACCCAGTACTTC
CASSLETEYQETQYF
>TRBJ1-4|NA|TRBV4-1|NA
TGCGCCAGCCGCCTCGGACGGCCCCCAACTGAAAAACTGTTTTTT
CASRLGRPPTEKLFF
>TRBJ1-1|TRBD1|TRBV19|many
TGTGCCAGTAGGATAGTTATAAGACAGGGCCGTACTGAAGCTTTCTTT
CASRIVIRQGRTEAFF
>TRBJ2-3|NA|TRBV24-1|many
TGTGCCACCAGTAGTCCGGGACGAATTCCGGATACGCAGTATTTT
CATSSPGRIPDTQYF
>TRBJ2-1|TRBD1|TRBV19|many
TGTGCCACTATGGACAGGACTGACAATGAGCAGTTCTTC
CATMDRTDNEQFF
>TRBJ2-1|NA|TRBV12-3/TRBV12-4|many
TGTGCCAGCACCCGGGACTCGAGCTACAATGAGCAGTTCTTC
CASTRDSSYNEQFF
>TRBJ2-7|NA|TRBV25-1|many
TGTGCCAGCAGTGAACACAGAACAGGTTACTACGAGCAGTACTTC
CASSEHRTGYYEQYF
>TRBJ1-5|NA|TRBV19|NA
TGTGCCAGTAGCACGGGGGATAGCAGTCAGCCCCAGCATTTC
CASSTGDSSQPQHF
>TRBJ2-1|TRBD2|TRBV12-3/TRBV12-4|NA
TGTGCCAGCAGTTTTGCAGCGGGAGGATACAATGAGCAGTTCTTC
CASSFAAGGYNEQFF
>TRBJ2-3|TRBD2|TRBV28|many
TGTGCCAGCAGCACACTAGCGGATACGCAGTATTTT
CASSTLADTQYF
>TRBJ2-1|TRBD2|TRBV27|once
TGTGCCTGCACGAAAGCGGGAGTTGGTAATGAGCAGTTCTTC
CACTKAGVGNEQFF